A selection of T cell receptor beta chains follows, all from one sample in a study of cytomegalovirus exposure and HLA in healthy donors. The repertoire was sequenced with immunoSEQ multiplex PCR; TCRdb's copy has only in-frame clones and lacks some. This repertoire shows around 84,000 clones, around 77% found once; its top ten account for about 3.1%. Input material: PBMCs. These receptor sequences come from a man aged 45-60 years in good health and CMV-seronegative. The CDR3 runs from the conserved cysteine through the conserved F or W. The order of the fields is clone size, D gene, CDR3 length, J gene, V gene, CDR3 protein, CDR3 DNA. The D gene is left open where the match is weak. For some rows the clone size is stated as once, few or many, or as a class when expanded; others skip it.

NA,TRBD1,15,TRBJ2-3,TRBV10-3,CAISSGTGSTDTQYF,TGTGCCATCAGCTCCGGGACAGGGAGCACAGATACGCAGTATTTT
few,NA,13,TRBJ1-5,TRBV7-9,CASSLAGDQPQHF,TGTGCCAGCAGCTTAGCAGGGGATCAGCCCCAGCATTTT
NA,NA,13,TRBJ2-1,TRBV6-5,CASSSRGYNEQFF,TGTGCCAGCAGTTCTCGGGGGTACAATGAGCAGTTCTTC
NA,TRBD1,14,TRBJ1-5,TRBV2,CASMGDRGNQPQHF,TGTGCCAGTATGGGGGACAGGGGAAACCAGCCCCAGCATTTT
few,NA,14,TRBJ1-4,TRBV6-1,CASSKGPTNEKLFF,TGTGCCAGCAGCAAGGGGCCAACTAATGAAAAACTGTTTTTT
NA,NA,14,TRBJ1-1,TRBV5-1,CASSPLRVNTEAFF,TGCGCCAGCAGCCCCTTACGGGTGAACACTGAAGCTTTCTTT
NA,TRBD2,15,TRBJ2-5,TRBV28,CASIKPGTSGETQYF,TGTGCCAGCATCAAACCGGGGACTAGCGGGGAGACCCAGTACTTC
NA,TRBD2,16,TRBJ2-5,TRBV5-5,CASSSFSGGVKETQYF,TGTGCCAGCAGCTCATTTAGCGGGGGCGTCAAAGAGACCCAGTACTTC
NA,TRBD1,15,TRBJ1-6,TRBV25-1,CASRGMTGSNSPLHF,TGTGCCAGCAGGGGAATGACAGGGAGCAATTCACCCCTCCACTTT
few,TRBD2,19,TRBJ2-3,TRBV18,CASSPIVLVAGGRADTQYF,TGTGCCAGCTCACCTATCGTACTCGTAGCGGGGGGGCGTGCAGATACGCAGTATTTT
NA,NA,14,TRBJ1-1,TRBV15,CATSRDGADTEAFF,TGTGCCACCAGCAGAGATGGTGCGGACACTGAAGCTTTCTTT
NA,TRBD2,21,TRBJ2-1,TRBV4-2,CASSHSTARRGSESSYNEQFF,TGTGCCAGCAGCCACTCGACAGCGAGGCGGGGGTCCGAAAGCTCCTACAATGAGCAGTTCTTC
NA,NA,15,TRBJ2-3,TRBV10-3,CAISVGGASTDTQYF,TGTGCCATCAGTGTTGGCGGGGCTAGCACAGATACGCAGTATTTT
NA,TRBD2,16,TRBJ2-1,TRBV7-2,CASSLGAGGSYNEQFF,TGTGCCAGCAGCTTAGGAGCGGGGGGTTCCTACAATGAGCAGTTCTTC
NA,TRBD2,15,TRBJ2-3,TRBV6-5,CASSILAGGPDTQYF,TGTGCCAGCAGTATACTAGCGGGGGGGCCAGATACGCAGTATTTT
once,NA,14,TRBJ1-5,TRBV5-1,CASSLTGGNQPQHF,TGCGCCAGCAGCTTGACAGGCGGCAATCAGCCCCAGCATTTT
NA,NA,15,TRBJ1-1,TRBV5-7,CASSPQRGESNEAFF,TGTGCCAGCAGCCCCCAGCGGGGCGAATCGAATGAAGCTTTCTTT
NA,NA,14,TRBJ2-7,TRBV25-1,CASSEIESSYEQYF,TGTGCCAGCAGTGAAATAGAAAGCTCCTACGAGCAGTACTTC
NA,NA,15,TRBJ2-2,TRBV18,CASSPTGTETGELFF,TGTGCCAGCTCCCCAACAGGGACGGAGACCGGGGAGCTGTTTTTT
NA,TRBD2,16,TRBJ2-1,TRBV9,CASSVVRGAGVHEQFF,TGTGCCAGCAGCGTAGTGCGGGGGGCCGGAGTCCATGAGCAGTTCTTC
NA,NA,14,TRBJ2-2,TRBV11-3,CASSPGGGPGELFF,TGTGCCAGCAGCCCCGGGGGAGGTCCCGGGGAGCTGTTTTTT